This T cell receptor (beta chain) was obtained from a study of PD-L1 blockade in urothelial cancer. For the study at large: Atezolizumab at 1,200 mg intravenously every 3 weeks was started by patients in about 2014. A median of roughly 130,000 T cells was found in the blood samples. Blood underwent analysis 3 weeks (second dose) and 6 weeks after treatment began.

Data came from immunoSEQ multiplex PCR; TCRdb stores just in-frame clones and leaves some out. The sample carries around 80,000 clones, roughly 90% recorded once. As regards this clone: Its antigen is unknown.

Overall study results and limits: Tumor-associated blood clones were expanded more by durable-benefit patients at 3 weeks.

Time point noted: peripheral blood 6 weeks after treatment start. Losses at the gene ends were 6 bases for V and 7 bases for J; bases not matched to a gene: 14. Germline CDR1 and CDR2: MNHEY and SVGAGI. The CDR3 is made up of 15 amino acids. The chain uses TRBV6-5 and TRBJ2-7, with TRBD1 identical over 8 bases. This clonotype was obtained from a woman of 80 years or more with urothelial cancer. The material sequenced was PBMCs, taken around atezolizumab (anti-PD-L1) treatment. The CDR3 loop is CASSSDPSGGWEQYF. The DNA of the CDR3 is TGTGCCAGCAGCTCTGACCCCTCAGGGGGCTGGGAGCAGTACTTC.